Shown below are 30 T cell receptor beta chains from a single sample sequenced in a study of T cells after yellow fever vaccination. TCRdb re-analysed the 5' RACE reads in MiXCR, keeping a single row per CDR3 protein. Here the sample spans hundreds of thousands of distinct CDR3 sequences, 8.7% being singletons. The material was PBMCs, obtained on the day of the first yellow fever vaccination. All receptors come from a man aged 18 to 30 who received the YFV17D yellow fever vaccine.

V is TRBV12-3 or TRBV12-4 and J is TRBJ2-2; 10 positions match TRBD2. V was pared by 11 bases and J by 0 bases, with 15 bases of the junction left unmatched. The CDR3 runs 18 residues. The CDR3 is CALSLWVAGGTNTGELFF. In DNA form, the CDR3 reads TGTGCCCTCAGTTTATGGGTAGCGGGGGGAACGAACACCGGGGAGCTGTTTTTT.

This clonotype occurred a few times. J is TRBJ1-1 and V is TRBV18, with D tentatively TRBD1 (6 bases). CDR1 is KGHSH and CDR2 is LQKENI in the germline V gene. This CDR3 has 14 residues. The ends were cut back, 3 bases at V and 11 bases at J, with 19 bases in the middle. CDR3 residues: CASSPASIAGEAFF. The CDR3 nucleotides are TGTGCCAGCTCACCGGCGTCAATTGCAGGGGAGGCTTTCTTT. The full variable domain, in which reference TRBV18 and TRBJ1-1 provide the parts outside the CDR3, is NAGVMQNPRHLVRRRGQEARLRCSPMKGHSHVYWYRQLPEEGLKFMVYLQKENIIDESGMPKERFSAEFPKEGPSILRIQQVVRGDSAAYFCASSPASIAGEAFFGQGTRLTVV.

The sample holds a few counts of this clonotype. V gene TRBV7-2 combines with J gene TRBJ2-2; D ambiguous. The CDR3 is made up of 14 amino acids. CDR1 is SGHTA and CDR2 is FQGNSA in the germline V gene. The ends were cut back, 6 bases at V and 2 bases at J, with 10 bases in the middle. CDR3 DNA: TGTGCCAGCAGTTCGACGCTTAACACCGGGGAGCTGTTTTTT. Amino acids: CASSSTLNTGELFF.

This clonotype has more than one count but fewer than ten. The gene calls are TRBV20-1 and TRBJ1-1, with 9 bases fitting TRBD1. This CDR3 has 10 amino acids. The germline V gene encodes CDR1 DFQATT and CDR2 SNEGSKA (reference sequence). CDR3 bases: TGCGGACAGGGGAGAACTGAAGCTTTCTTT. Translated: CGQGRTEAFF.

This clonotype was counted at least ten times. The chain uses TRBV7-2 and TRBJ2-3, with 8 bases aligning to TRBD2. CDR3 length: 14 amino acids. V gave up 5 bases and J gave up 3 bases; unmatched junction bases: 4. The germline V gene has CDR1 SGHTA and CDR2 FQGNSA. This CDR3 reads CASSGGGWTDTQYF. The CDR3 region has the DNA TGTGCCAGCAGCGGCGGGGGGTGGACAGATACGCAGTATTTT.

The table lists this clonotype with many counts. The V gene is TRBV27, the J gene TRBJ1-1; tentatively, D is TRBD1 (5 bases). From germline, CDR1 is MNHEY and CDR2 SMNVEV (reference sequence). The CDR3 spans 15 residues. Trimming stripped 5 bases from V and 0 bases from J, with 13 bases between. CDR3 coding DNA: TGTGCCAGCAGTCCCTCGGGACGACTGAACACTGAAGCTTTCTTT. Translated, it gives CASSPSGRLNTEAFF.

The chain is built from TRBV6-5 and TRBJ2-2; the match to TRBD2 covers 8 bases. V lost 0 bases and J lost 3; bases outside the gene matches: 6. Germline assignment: CDR1 MNHEY and CDR2 SVGAGI. The CDR3 runs to 17 residues. CDR3 in DNA: TGTGCCAGCAGTTACTCGAATCAGCGGGGGTACACCGGGGAGCTGTTTTTT. Translated: CASSYSNQRGYTGELFF.

This clonotype came up a few times. The chain employs TRBV29-1 and TRBJ2-1, with TRBD2 matching over 8 bases. After removal of 3 bases from V and 0 bases from J, the junction contained 4 bases not matched to a gene. Germline CDR1 is SQVTM and CDR2 is ANQGSEA. The CDR3 loop spans 15 amino acids. Here the CDR3 DNA reads TGCAGCGTTGAGAGACTAGCGTCCTCCTACAATGAGCAGTTCTTC. This codes for CSVERLASSYNEQFF.

This clonotype was counted at least ten times. DNA for the CDR3: TGTGCCAGCAGCGTAGGGGGGGATACGCAGTATTTT. Residues: CASSVGGDTQYF. The genes are TRBV9 and TRBJ2-3; the D call may be TRBD1 or TRBD2 (5 bases each). CDR3 length: 12 amino acids. CDR1 and CDR2 (germline): SGDLS, YYNGEE. V was trimmed by 0 bases and J by 6 bases, leaving 5 bases between them.

The V and J genes are TRBV5-1 and TRBJ2-2, with no clear D. V was cut by 0 bases and J by 6 bases, with 12 bases left in between. Germline V gene lookup returns CDR1 SGHRS and CDR2 YFSETQ. This CDR3 region has 15 residues. The CDR3 region is CASSLEAARAGELFF. CDR3 in DNA: TGCGCCAGCAGCTTGGAGGCGGCGAGAGCCGGGGAGCTGTTTTTT.

The V and J genes are TRBV5-1 and TRBJ2-7; perhaps TRBD1 as D (7 bases). V was pared by 4 bases and J by 8 bases, with 19 bases between. This CDR3 comprises 14 residues. Germline CDR1 and CDR2: SGHRS and YFSETQ. CDR3 in DNA: TGCGCCAGCAGCCCCCGTGGCGGGACAGTTCAGCAGTACTTC. The encoded protein is CASSPRGGTVQQYF.

This clonotype was seen many times. This sequence joins TRBV7-3 and TRBJ1-1; 8 positions match TRBD1. The CDR3 totals 15 residues. With V trimmed by 3 bases and J by 4 bases, 7 bases remained unmatched. CDR1 and CDR2 (germline): SGHTA, FQGTGA. The CDR3 sequence: CASSLNRGGGTEAFF. CDR3 DNA sequence: TGTGCCAGCAGCTTGAACAGGGGGGGGGGCACTGAAGCTTTCTTT.

This rearrangement joins TRBV18 to TRBJ2-1, with 8 bases identical to TRBD2. This CDR3 has 16 residues. The ends lost 3 bases at V and 2 bases at J; junction bases unmatched: 6. CDR1 and CDR2 (germline): KGHSH, LQKENI. CDR3 nucleotide sequence: TGTGCCAGCTCACCTCTCGGGGGGGATGCCTACAATGAGCAGTTCTTC. Amino acids: CASSPLGGDAYNEQFF.

This clonotype was detected many times. V gene TRBV20-1 combines with J gene TRBJ1-6, with unresolved D. This CDR3 has 11 amino acids. V was pared by 3 bases and J by 5 bases, with 2 bases between. Looked up from germline, CDR1 is DFQATT and CDR2 is SNEGSKA (reference sequence). The CDR3 is CSASHNSPLHF. CDR3 DNA: TGCAGTGCTAGCCATAATTCACCCCTCCACTTT.

The chain employs TRBV20-1 and TRBJ2-3; no clear D. The CDR3 has 12 amino acids. Germline values: CDR1 DFQATT, CDR2 SNEGSKA (reference sequence). Between the trimmed V and J ends, which lost 3 bases and 6 bases, there was a span of 10 bases. The chain's CDR3 is CSARLSLDTQYF. The CDR3, as DNA: TGCAGTGCTAGGCTCTCCCTGGATACGCAGTATTTT.

The J gene is TRBJ2-6, the V gene TRBV7-2; no definite D call. Germline loops: CDR1 SGHTA, CDR2 FQGNSA. V lost 7 bases and J lost 5, with 6 bases in between. The CDR3 is made up of 12 amino acids. CDR3 DNA: TGTGCCAGCACGTATAGGGCCAACGTCCTGACTTTC. Translated: CASTYRANVLTF. Supplemented by reference TRBV7-2 and TRBJ2-6, the full variable domain reads GAGVSQSPSNKVTEKGKDVELRCDPISGHTALYWYRQSLGQGLEFLIYFQGNSAPDKSGLPSDRFSAERTGGSVSTLTIQRTQQEDSAVYLCASTYRANVLTFGAGSRLTVL.

The table lists this clonotype with many counts. J is TRBJ2-2 and V is TRBV12-3 or TRBV12-4; no reliable D call. With 8 bases removed from V and 6 bases from J, the gap between germline ends came to 10 bases. The CDR3 has 12 amino acids. CDR3 amino acids: CASGPFSGELFF. The CDR3 DNA follows: TGTGCCAGCGGTCCCTTTTCCGGGGAGCTGTTTTTT.

This clonotype was recorded a few times. This chain uses TRBV6-1 with TRBJ1-1, with unresolved D. The CDR3 contains 15 residues. Trimming took off 5 bases at V and 1 base at J, with 14 bases between the two ends. Germline CDR1 reads MNHNS; CDR2 reads SASEGT. CDR3 residues: CASSRRPLPNTEAFF. The CDR3 DNA is TGTGCCAGCAGTCGCCGACCCCTCCCGAACACTGAAGCTTTCTTT.

This clonotype was seen many times. The V call is TRBV7-8, the J call TRBJ1-6; no clear D gene. This CDR3 is built from 14 residues. Germline V gene sequence: CDR1 SGHVS, CDR2 FQNEAQ. V shed 3 bases and J shed 5 bases, with 8 bases lying between them. The CDR3 DNA reads as TGTGCCAGCAGCTTCGCAGGAGATAATTCACCCCTCCACTTT. Its protein is CASSFAGDNSPLHF.

This clonotype was counted only a few times. The J gene is TRBJ2-7, the V gene TRBV27; 9 nucleotides match TRBD1. Trimming cost V 5 bases and J 2 bases; bases outside gene matches: 10. The CDR3 sequence is 16 residues long. Germline V gives CDR1 MNHEY, CDR2 SMNVEV (reference sequence). This CDR3 is CASSTRTGAGAYEQYF. Here the CDR3 DNA reads TGTGCCAGCAGTACCCGGACAGGGGCAGGGGCCTACGAGCAGTACTTC.

This clonotype was detected many times. The V call is TRBV7-8, the J call TRBJ2-4; 8 positions match TRBD1. V lost 5 bases, J lost 7 bases, and 7 bases stayed unmatched. The CDR3 consists of 14 residues. Germline V CDR1 and CDR2: SGHVS, FQNEAQ. The DNA for the CDR3 is TGTGCCAGCAGCACGGACAGGGCGGGTAACATTCAGTACTTC. This codes for CASSTDRAGNIQYF. The variable domain in full, completed from reference TRBV7-8 and TRBJ2-4, reads GAGVSQSPRYKVAKRGQDVALRCDPISGHVSLFWYQQALGQGPEFLTYFQNEAQLDKSGLPSDRFFAERPEGSVSTLKIQRTQQEDSAVYLCASSTDRAGNIQYFGAGTRLSVL.

This clonotype was counted a few times. V gene TRBV3-1 combines with J gene TRBJ2-7; possibly TRBD2 for D (6 bases). Germline loops: CDR1 LGHDT, CDR2 YNNKEL (reference sequence). Deletions cut 4 bases from V and 2 bases from J, with 15 bases between. The CDR3 extends over 15 amino acids. The CDR3 here is CASSLRGAGPYEQYF. In DNA form, the CDR3 reads TGTGCCAGCAGCCTCCGGGGAGCGGGTCCCTACGAGCAGTACTTC.

As regards this clonotype: Mismatch with germline at one junction end may stem from a read error. This sequence joins TRBV5-1 and TRBJ1-1; unclear D gene. Germline CDR1 reads SGHRS; CDR2 reads YFSETQ. The CDR3 runs 14 residues. This chain's CDR3 is CASRLVTMNTEAFF. The DNA of the CDR3 is TGCGCCAGCAGATTGGTTACGATGAACACTGAAGCTTTCTTT.

CDR3 nucleotide sequence: TGTGCCAGCAGCCCATCGGCACAGCCGAACACCGGGGAGCTGTTTTTT. It codes for CASSPSAQPNTGELFF. The chain links TRBV12-3 or TRBV12-4 to TRBJ2-2; D uncertain. The CDR3 runs 16 residues. V lost 6 bases and J lost 0, with 14 bases in between.

The chain uses TRBV7-9 and TRBJ1-1, with a possible D match to TRBD1 (6 bases). The CDR3 spans 12 residues. CDR1 is SEHNR and CDR2 is FQNEAQ in the germline V gene (reference sequence). V was trimmed by 7 bases and J by 4 bases, leaving 10 bases between them. The CDR3 loop is CASTSGATEAFF. CDR3 coding DNA: TGTGCCAGCACCTCGGGGGCCACTGAAGCTTTCTTT.

The sample holds a few counts of this clonotype. The chain carries TRBV12-3 or TRBV12-4 and TRBJ1-2; D is unresolved. This CDR3 comprises 13 residues. V lost 7 bases and J 3 bases, leaving 12 bases between the germline ends. CDR3 in DNA: TGTGCCAGCACCCCGGACGGAGACTATGGCTACACCTTC. It codes for CASTPDGDYGYTF.

This clonotype was seen a few times. This chain links TRBV27 with TRBJ1-1; D unclear. Trimming took off 4 bases at V and 4 bases at J, with 22 bases between the two ends. The germline CDR1 and CDR2 sequences are MNHEY and SMNVEV (reference sequence). The CDR3 runs to 17 residues. The CDR3 sequence: CASSSILVGAPGTEAFF. The CDR3 DNA sequence: TGTGCCAGCAGTTCTATCCTGGTAGGCGCCCCCGGCACTGAAGCTTTCTTT.

The chain carries TRBV5-1 and TRBJ1-1; no definite D call. V gave up 1 base and J gave up 0 bases, with 19 bases separating them. The CDR3 loop spans 18 amino acids. The V gene's germline CDR1 is SGHRS and CDR2 YFSETQ. This CDR3 is CASSLSRGILVMNTEAFF. CDR3 DNA sequence: TGCGCCAGCAGCTTGAGTCGCGGGATCCTGGTCATGAACACTGAAGCTTTCTTT. Full variable domain (outside the CDR3, taken from reference TRBV5-1 and TRBJ1-1): KAGVTQTPRYLIKTRGQQVTLSCSPISGHRSVSWYQQTPGQGLQFLFEYFSETQRNKGNFPGRFSGRQFSNSRSEMNVSTLELGDSALYLCASSLSRGILVMNTEAFFGQGTRLTVV.

The chain carries TRBV18 and TRBJ2-4, with D maybe TRBD1 (6 bases). The V gene lost 1 base and the J gene lost 7 bases, with 14 bases spanning the gap. This CDR3 spans 15 amino acids. Germline V gives CDR1 KGHSH, CDR2 LQKENI. The CDR3, as DNA: TGTGCCAGCTCACCACGAGTGCCACAGGGTAACATTCAGTACTTC. Translation: CASSPRVPQGNIQYF.

The chain is built from TRBV5-1 and TRBJ1-1, with D hard to call. This CDR3 has 16 amino acids. Trimming left V 0 bases short and J 10 bases short, with 22 bases between. CDR1 SGHRS and CDR2 YFSETQ come from the germline V gene. This CDR3 reads CASSLAPGTYSGIAFF. CDR3 bases: TGCGCCAGCAGCTTGGCCCCGGGTACCTACTCGGGGATAGCTTTCTTT.